This T cell receptor beta chain was found in a study of response to subunit inactivated influenza vaccine. One entry per CDR3 protein, called by TCRdb with MiXCR from the RT-PCR reads. Among around 490,000 distinct CDR3 sequences, 7.6% were seen once, and the ten largest hold 10% to 15%. This clonotype appeared many times. The receptor was derived from a man between 50 and 75 years old who received an inactivated influenza vaccine. The sequencing here drew on PBMCs from blood, taken about 24 months after vaccination.

CDR3 residues: CASSPTWRETQYF. The DNA of the CDR3 is TGTGCCAGCAGTCCAACTTGGCGGGAGACCCAGTACTTC. The chain recombines TRBV12-3 or TRBV12-4 with TRBJ2-5; no reliable D call. The CDR3 is made up of 13 amino acids. V was clipped by 5 bases and J by 5 bases, with 12 bases between them.